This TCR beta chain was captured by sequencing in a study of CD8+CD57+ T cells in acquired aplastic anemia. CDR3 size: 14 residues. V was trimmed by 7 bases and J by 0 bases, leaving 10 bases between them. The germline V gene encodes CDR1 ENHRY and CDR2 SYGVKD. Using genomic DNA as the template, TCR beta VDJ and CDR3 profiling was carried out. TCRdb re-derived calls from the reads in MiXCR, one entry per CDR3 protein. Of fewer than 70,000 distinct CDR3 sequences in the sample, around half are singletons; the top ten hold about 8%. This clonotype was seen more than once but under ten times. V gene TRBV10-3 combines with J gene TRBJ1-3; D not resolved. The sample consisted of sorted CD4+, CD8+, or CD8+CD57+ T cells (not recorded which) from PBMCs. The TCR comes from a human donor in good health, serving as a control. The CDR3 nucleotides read TGTGCCATCACAGGCACTCGCTCTGGAAACACCATATATTTT. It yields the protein CAITGTRSGNTIYF.